Following are 11 T cell receptor beta chains from one sample sequenced in a study of blood T cell repertoires in COVID-19. Here immunoSEQ multiplex PCR was the method, and the copy in TCRdb shows in-frame clones only, minus some. The sample records 140,000 or so clones, 87% being singletons. The sequenced material came from PBMCs or T cells enriched from blood (not recorded which). The receptors were gathered from a man in his 60s who had recovered from COVID-19.

This clone was seen a few times. The V gene is TRBV3-1 (or the pseudogene TRBV3-2), the J gene TRBJ1-1; possible D gene TRBD1, 6 bases. This CDR3 spans 11 amino acids. V was clipped by 6 bases and J by 9 bases, with 11 bases between them. Looked up from germline, CDR1 is LGHDT and CDR2 is YNNKEL (reference sequence). The CDR3 spells CASRRDTKAFF. CDR3 bases: TGTGCCAGCAGGAGGGACACCAAAGCTTTCTTT.

V and J are TRBV28 and TRBJ1-5; TRBD1 matches at 8 bases. CDR1 and CDR2 from the germline V gene are MDHEN and SYDVKM. V trimming: 7 bases; J trimming: 4 bases; junction bases outside the gene matches: 6. The CDR3 covers 14 residues. The CDR3 here is CASTPYRGNQPQHF. DNA of the CDR3: TGTGCCAGCACTCCCTACAGGGGGAATCAGCCCCAGCATTTT.

Concerning this clone: The junction does not match germline at one end; this may be a read error. The J gene is TRBJ1-1, the V gene TRBV19, with a possible D match to TRBD1 (6 bases). Germline-derived CDR1 and CDR2 are LNHDA and SQIVND (reference sequence). CDR3 length: 14 residues. In DNA, the CDR3 is TGTGCCAGTAGTCCCACAGGGTTGAAGACTGAAGCTTTCTTT. Its translation: CASSPTGLKTEAFF.

CDR3 residues: CASRYRTSGGLSYEQYF. The CDR3 DNA reads TGTGCCAGCAGATACAGAACTAGCGGGGGCCTCTCCTACGAGCAGTACTTC. The chain uses TRBV3-1 (or the pseudogene TRBV3-2) and TRBJ2-7, with 11 bases matching TRBD2. CDR1 and CDR2 (germline): LGHDT, YNNKEL (reference sequence). The CDR3 sequence is 17 residues long. Unmatched junction bases numbered 10, after V lost 6 bases and J lost 0 bases.

The chain joins TRBV7-2 to TRBJ2-1, with 12 bases fitting TRBD2. Losses at the gene ends were 2 bases for V and 5 bases for J; bases not matched to a gene: 10. The CDR3 length is 18 residues. Looked up from germline, CDR1 is SGHTA and CDR2 is FQGNSA. The CDR3 nucleotides read TGTGCCAGCAGCTTATACCCGACTAGCGGGAGTTTTCACAATGAGCAGTTCTTC. Translated, it gives CASSLYPTSGSFHNEQFF. The variable domain in full, completed from reference TRBV7-2 and TRBJ2-1, reads GAGVSQSPSNKVTEKGKDVELRCDPISGHTALYWYRQSLGQGLEFLIYFQGNSAPDKSGLPSDRFSAERTGGSVSTLTIQRTQQEDSAVYLCASSLYPTSGSFHNEQFFGPGTRLTVL.

V gene TRBV19 combines with J gene TRBJ1-2; TRBD1 is a possible D gene (5 bases). Germline V gene sequence: CDR1 LNHDA, CDR2 SQIVND (reference sequence). The CDR3 covers 14 residues. V was clipped by 2 bases and J by 4 bases, with 11 bases between them. The DNA of the CDR3 is TGTGCCAGTAGTATACTTACAGGCGGCTATGGCTACACCTTC. Translated: CASSILTGGYGYTF.

The rearrangement uses TRBV5-1 and TRBJ1-3; D remains ambiguous. The CDR3 sequence is 14 residues long. Looked up from germline, CDR1 is SGHRS and CDR2 is YFSETQ. The germline V and J ends were trimmed by 4 bases and 0 bases, with 8 bases remaining between them. CDR3 bases: TGCGCCAGCAGCCCCACCAGCTCTGGAAACACCATATATTTT. Translation gives CASSPTSSGNTIYF. Filled out from reference TRBV5-1 and TRBJ1-3, the complete variable domain reads KAGVTQTPRYLIKTRGQQVTLSCSPISGHRSVSWYQQTPGQGLQFLFEYFSETQRNKGNFPGRFSGRQFSNSRSEMNVSTLELGDSALYLCASSPTSSGNTIYFGEGSWLTVV.

This clone was seen a single time. This chain uses TRBV5-3 with TRBJ2-3; 13 positions agree with TRBD2. TRBV5-3 is classed as an ORF, of uncertain function. The trim removed 1 base at V and 4 bases at J, leaving 12 bases unmatched. This CDR3 has 19 amino acids. The DNA of the CDR3 is TGTGCCAGAAGCTTGCGGACTAGCGGGGGACCCAATTTCGCAGATACGCAGTATTTT. Translation: CARSLRTSGGPNFADTQYF.

The V gene is TRBV4-1, the J gene TRBJ1-2; weak D call: TRBD1 (5 bases). V was shortened by 2 bases and J by 2 bases, with 6 bases between the two germline ends. Germline CDR1 is MGHRA and CDR2 is YSYEKL. The length of the CDR3 is 13 residues. CDR3 residues: CASSQQGNYGYTF. As DNA, the CDR3 is TGCGCCAGCAGCCAACAGGGAAACTATGGCTACACCTTC.

The sample holds one count of this clone. The chain carries TRBV29-1 and TRBJ1-4; 7 bases line up with TRBD1. With V trimmed by 5 bases and J by 2 bases, 8 bases remained unmatched. The CDR3 contains 15 residues. CDR1 is SQVTM, CDR2 ANQGSEA, per germline. The CDR3 nucleotides read TGCAGCGTTCGCCCCCAAGGGGGCACTAATGAAAAACTGTTTTTT. Encoded protein: CSVRPQGGTNEKLFF.

Here the CDR3 DNA reads TGTGCCAGCAGCGCCGGGTCTTCAACCCTCACAGATACGCAGTATTTT. Amino acids: CASSAGSSTLTDTQYF. V and J are TRBV9 and TRBJ2-3; D not resolved. The CDR3 has 16 residues. The germline gives CDR1 SGDLS, CDR2 YYNGEE. Trimming cost V 3 bases and J 2 bases, with 16 bases left between them.